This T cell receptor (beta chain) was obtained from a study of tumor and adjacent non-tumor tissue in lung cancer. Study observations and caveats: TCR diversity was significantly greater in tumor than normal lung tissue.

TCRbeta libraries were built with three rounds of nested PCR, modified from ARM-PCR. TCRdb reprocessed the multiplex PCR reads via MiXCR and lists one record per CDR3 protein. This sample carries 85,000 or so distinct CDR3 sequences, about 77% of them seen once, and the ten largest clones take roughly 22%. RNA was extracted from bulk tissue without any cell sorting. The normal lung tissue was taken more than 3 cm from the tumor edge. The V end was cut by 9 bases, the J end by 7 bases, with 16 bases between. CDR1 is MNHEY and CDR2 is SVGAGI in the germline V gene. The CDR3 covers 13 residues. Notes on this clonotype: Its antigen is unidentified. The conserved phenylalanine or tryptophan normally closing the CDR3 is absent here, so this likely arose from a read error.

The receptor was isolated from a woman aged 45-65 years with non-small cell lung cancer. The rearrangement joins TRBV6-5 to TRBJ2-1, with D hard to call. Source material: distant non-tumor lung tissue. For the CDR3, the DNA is TGTGCCAGTAGCCCCATCCTGGGGAATGAGCAGTTCTTA. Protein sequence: CASSPILGNEQFL.